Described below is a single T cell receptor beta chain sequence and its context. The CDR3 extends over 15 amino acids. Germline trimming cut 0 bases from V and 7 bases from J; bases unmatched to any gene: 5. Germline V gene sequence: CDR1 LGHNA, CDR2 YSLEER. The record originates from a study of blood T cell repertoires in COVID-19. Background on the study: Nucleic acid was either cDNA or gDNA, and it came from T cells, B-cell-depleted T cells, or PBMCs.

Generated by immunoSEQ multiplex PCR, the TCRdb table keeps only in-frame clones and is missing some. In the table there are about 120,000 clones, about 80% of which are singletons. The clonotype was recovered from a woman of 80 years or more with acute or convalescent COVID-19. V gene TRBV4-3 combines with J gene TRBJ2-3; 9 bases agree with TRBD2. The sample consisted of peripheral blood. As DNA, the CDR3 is TGCGCCAGCAGCCAAGATAGCGGGAGTTGGAATACGCAGTATTTT. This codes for CASSQDSGSWNTQYF.